Each of the 7 T cell receptor beta chains below was sequenced from the same sample in a study of cytomegalovirus exposure and HLA in healthy donors (dated by TCRdb to about 2017). Libraries were constructed by the immunoSEQ multiplex PCR assay. The multiplex PCR relied on a mix of 60 forward primers for TCR Vbeta segments and 13 reverse primers for TCR Jbeta segments. In TCRdb, the immuneACCESS table is reduced to in-frame sequences with V and J assigned. These tables do not hold every clone; where another copy was compared, an unresolved V gene accounts for under half, and the others remain unexplained. This sample gives about 160,000 clones in total; around 83% of them show up just once. In total, the top ten clones hold approximately 6.5% of the sample. Material: PBMCs. All receptors derive from a man aged 45-60 years in good health and CMV-seropositive.

The chain combines TRBV5-1 with TRBJ2-3; TRBD1 agrees at 9 bases. Germline assignment: CDR1 SGHRS and CDR2 YFSETQ. The CDR3 consists of 16 residues. Trimming cost V 4 bases and J 0 bases; bases outside gene matches: 6. In nucleotides, the CDR3 is TGCGCCAGCAGCGCCACACAGGGGGCTAGCACAGATACGCAGTATTTT. Protein product: CASSATQGASTDTQYF.

The rearrangement joins TRBV19 to TRBJ2-1; tentative D call: TRBD1 (6 bases). From germline, CDR1 is LNHDA and CDR2 SQIVND (reference sequence). Trimming shortened V by 2 bases and J by 3 bases, and 14 bases separated the two germline ends. The CDR3 length is 16 residues. CDR3: CASSINTGMHYNEQFF. Here the CDR3 DNA reads TGTGCCAGTAGTATAAATACAGGGATGCACTACAATGAGCAGTTCTTC.

This rearrangement joins TRBV6-6 to TRBJ2-3; the match to TRBD2 covers 7 bases. CDR1 is MNHNY, CDR2 SVGAGI, per germline (reference sequence). The CDR3 spans 12 residues. The J segment lost 1 base and the V segment lost 8 bases, leaving 0 bases of the junction unmatched. CDR3 nucleotides: TGTGCCAGCCGGGGGGGCACAGATACGCAGTATTTT. Amino acid sequence: CASRGGTDTQYF.

This chain uses TRBV5-6 with TRBJ2-5; TRBD1 aligns across 9 bases. Germline V gene sequence: CDR1 SGHDT, CDR2 YYEEEE. The CDR3 covers 16 residues. Trimming at V came to 4 bases and at J to 2 bases, leaving 9 bases not matched to a gene. The CDR3 spells CASSTAWTGVQETQYF. DNA for the CDR3: TGTGCCAGCAGCACAGCCTGGACAGGGGTACAAGAGACCCAGTACTTC.

The CDR3 sequence: CASSSTGNTEAFF. As DNA, the CDR3 is TGTGCCAGCAGCTCCACAGGGAACACTGAAGCTTTCTTT. The chain has TRBV11-1 and TRBJ1-1, with D perhaps matching TRBD1 (5 bases). Looked up from germline, CDR1 is SGHAT and CDR2 is FQDESV (reference sequence). V gave up 4 bases and J gave up 1 base, with 7 bases separating them. This CDR3 is built from 13 residues.

V gene TRBV6-5 combines with J gene TRBJ1-1; 12 bases are a match to TRBD1. Trimming at V came to 4 bases and at J to 4 bases, leaving 4 bases not matched to a gene. This CDR3 is built from 15 residues. CDR1 is MNHEY, CDR2 SVGAGI, per germline. CDR3 sequence (DNA): TGTGCCAGCAGTTCCGGGACAGGGGGCACCACTGAAGCTTTCTTT. This sequence encodes CASSSGTGGTTEAFF.

This chain connects TRBV19 to TRBJ1-5; D is possibly TRBD1 (6 bases). There are 17 residues in the CDR3. The ends were cut back, 2 bases at V and 3 bases at J, with 17 bases in the middle. CDR1 and CDR2 (germline): LNHDA, SQIVND (reference sequence). CDR3 loop: CASSIRWRQEVNQPQHF. As DNA, the CDR3 is TGTGCCAGTAGTATAAGGTGGCGACAGGAGGTCAATCAGCCCCAGCATTTT.